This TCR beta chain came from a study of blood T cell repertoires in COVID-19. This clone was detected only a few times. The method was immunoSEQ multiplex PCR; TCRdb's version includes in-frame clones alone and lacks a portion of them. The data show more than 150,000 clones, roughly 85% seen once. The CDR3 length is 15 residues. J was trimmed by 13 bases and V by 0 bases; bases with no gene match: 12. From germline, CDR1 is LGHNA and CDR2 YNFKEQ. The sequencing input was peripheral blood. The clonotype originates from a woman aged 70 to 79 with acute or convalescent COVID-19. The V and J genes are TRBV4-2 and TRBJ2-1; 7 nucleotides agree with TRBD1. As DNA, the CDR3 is TGTGCCAGCAGCCAAGAAATATTGTCGGGGACAGCACAGTTCTTC. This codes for CASSQEILSGTAQFF.